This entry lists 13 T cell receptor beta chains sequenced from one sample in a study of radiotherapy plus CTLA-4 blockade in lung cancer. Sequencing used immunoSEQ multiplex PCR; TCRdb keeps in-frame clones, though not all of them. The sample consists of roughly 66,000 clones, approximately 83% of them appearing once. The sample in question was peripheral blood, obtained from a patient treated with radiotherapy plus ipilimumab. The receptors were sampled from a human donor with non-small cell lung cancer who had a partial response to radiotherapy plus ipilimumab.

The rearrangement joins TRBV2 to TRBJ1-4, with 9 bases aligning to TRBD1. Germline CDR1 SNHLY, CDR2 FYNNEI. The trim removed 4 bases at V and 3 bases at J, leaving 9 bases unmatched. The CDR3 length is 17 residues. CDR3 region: CASSGAGTGMSNEKLFF. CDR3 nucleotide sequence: TGTGCCAGCAGTGGTGCCGGGACAGGGATGTCTAATGAAAAACTGTTTTTT. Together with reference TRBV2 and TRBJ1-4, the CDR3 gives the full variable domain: EPEVTQTPSHQVTQMGQEVILRCVPISNHLYFYWYRQILGQKVEFLVSFYNNEISEKSEIFDDQFSVERPDGSNFTLKIRSTKLEDSAMYFCASSGAGTGMSNEKLFFGSGTQLSVL.

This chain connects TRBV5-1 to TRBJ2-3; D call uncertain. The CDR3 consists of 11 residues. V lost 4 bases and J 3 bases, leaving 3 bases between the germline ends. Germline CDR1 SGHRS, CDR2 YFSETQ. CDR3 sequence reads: CASSHTDTQYF. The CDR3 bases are TGCGCCAGCAGCCATACAGATACGCAGTATTTT.

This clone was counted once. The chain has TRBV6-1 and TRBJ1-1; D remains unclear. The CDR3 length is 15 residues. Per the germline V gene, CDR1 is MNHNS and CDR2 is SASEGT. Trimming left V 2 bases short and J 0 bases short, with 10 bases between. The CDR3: CASSEYRGMNTEAFF. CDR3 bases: TGTGCCAGCAGTGAATACCGGGGAATGAACACTGAAGCTTTCTTT.

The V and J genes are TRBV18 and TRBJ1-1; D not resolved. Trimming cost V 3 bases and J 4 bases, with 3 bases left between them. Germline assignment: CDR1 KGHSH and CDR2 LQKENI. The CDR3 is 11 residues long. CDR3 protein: CASSPGTEAFF. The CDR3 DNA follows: TGTGCCAGCTCACCCGGCACTGAAGCTTTCTTT.

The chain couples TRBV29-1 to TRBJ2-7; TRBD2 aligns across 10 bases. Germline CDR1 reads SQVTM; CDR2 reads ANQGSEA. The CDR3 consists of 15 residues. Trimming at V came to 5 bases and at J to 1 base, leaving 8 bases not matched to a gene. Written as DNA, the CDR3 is TGCAGCGTTCGTACCGGACTAGCGGAGTCCTACGAGCAGTACTTC. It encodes CSVRTGLAESYEQYF.

CDR3 in DNA: TGTGCCAGCAGTGTTACAGGGGGTAGTAAAAAACTGTTTTTT. Translated: CASSVTGGSKKLFF. This chain joins TRBV6-5 and TRBJ1-4; 8 bases are a match to TRBD1. The V gene's germline CDR1 is MNHEY and CDR2 SVGAGI. After removal of 5 bases from V and 9 bases from J, the junction contained 8 bases not matched to a gene. The CDR3 covers 14 residues.

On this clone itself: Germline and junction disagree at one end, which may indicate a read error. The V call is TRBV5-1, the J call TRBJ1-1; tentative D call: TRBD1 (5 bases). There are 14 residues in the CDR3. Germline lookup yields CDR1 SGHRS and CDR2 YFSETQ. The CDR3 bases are TGCGCTAGCACAAGGGGAAATGGGAACACTGAAGCTTTCTTT. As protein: CASTRGNGNTEAFF.

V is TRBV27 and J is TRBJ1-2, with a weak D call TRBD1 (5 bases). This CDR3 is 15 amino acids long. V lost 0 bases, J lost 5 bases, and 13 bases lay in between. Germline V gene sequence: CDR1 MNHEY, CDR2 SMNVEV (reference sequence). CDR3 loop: CASSLSLGGGYGYTF. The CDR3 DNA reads TGTGCCAGCAGTTTATCCCTTGGGGGAGGGTATGGCTACACCTTC.

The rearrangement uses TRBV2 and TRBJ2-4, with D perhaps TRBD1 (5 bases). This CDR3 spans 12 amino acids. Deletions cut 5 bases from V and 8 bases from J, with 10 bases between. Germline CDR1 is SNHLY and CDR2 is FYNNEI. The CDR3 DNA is TGTGCCAGCAGTCAGGCCAGGGACATTCAGTACTTC. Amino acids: CASSQARDIQYF.

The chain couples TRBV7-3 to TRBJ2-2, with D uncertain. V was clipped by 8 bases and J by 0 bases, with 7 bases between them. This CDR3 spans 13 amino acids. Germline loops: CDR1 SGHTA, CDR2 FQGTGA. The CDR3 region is CASRVTNTGELFF. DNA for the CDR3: TGTGCCAGCCGAGTAACGAACACCGGGGAGCTGTTTTTT.

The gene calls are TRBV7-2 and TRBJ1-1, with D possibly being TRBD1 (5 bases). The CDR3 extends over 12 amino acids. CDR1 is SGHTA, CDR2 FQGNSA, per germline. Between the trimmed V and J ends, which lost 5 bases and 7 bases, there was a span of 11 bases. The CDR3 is CASSRQWGEAFF. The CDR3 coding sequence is TGTGCCAGCAGCAGACAGTGGGGTGAAGCTTTCTTT.

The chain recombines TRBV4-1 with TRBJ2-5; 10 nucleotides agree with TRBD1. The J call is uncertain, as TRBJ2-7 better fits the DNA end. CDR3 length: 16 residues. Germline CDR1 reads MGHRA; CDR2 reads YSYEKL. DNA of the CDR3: TGCGCCAGCAGCCAAGGTGGGGGACAGGGGACCTACGAGCAGTACTTC. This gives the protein CASSQGGGQGTYEQYF.

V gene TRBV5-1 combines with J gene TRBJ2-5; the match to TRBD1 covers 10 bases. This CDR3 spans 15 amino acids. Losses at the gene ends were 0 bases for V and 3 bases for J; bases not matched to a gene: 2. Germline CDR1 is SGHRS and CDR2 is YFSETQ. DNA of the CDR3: TGCGCCAGCAGCTTGGCCGGGACAGGGGAAGAGACCCAGTACTTC. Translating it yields CASSLAGTGEETQYF.